This TCR beta chain is drawn from a study of monozygotic twins with inflammatory bowel disease. TCRdb derives one entry per CDR3 protein from the 5' RACE reads, leaving out DNA. The repertoire shows 300,000 to 400,000 distinct CDR3 sequences; the top ten hold around 2%. This CDR3 contains 15 residues. Germline V lookup: CDR1 SGHTA, CDR2 FQGNSA. Material for sequencing was blood. This chain links TRBV7-2 with TRBJ1-6; TCRdb returns TRBD1, unconfirmable since there is no DNA. The sequence came from a human donor with ulcerative colitis or Crohn's disease, or a healthy co-twin of an affected twin (not recorded which). CDR3 protein: CASSLVWGNNSPLHF.